The source of this T cell receptor (beta chain) is a study of T cell repertoires in cytomegalovirus infection. TCRdb ran MiXCR on the reads and lists one entry per CDR3 protein. This sample has around 6,000 distinct CDR3 sequences, with around 52% found just once. In this sample, this clonotype turned up many times. Its antigen is as yet unknown. Overall study findings and caveats: Within the response measured ex vivo, HLA-C-restricted CMV-specific TCR beta clonotypes were dominant.

The TCR sequence derives from a human donor in good health (CMV status not recorded). Some clones in this sample may be carry-over from other donors' samples. The sequenced sample was PBMCs, sequenced either directly or after in vitro stimulation (not recorded which).

CDR3 bases: TGTGCCAGCACCCTAGGGAGCGGGGAACAGTATTTT. It yields the protein CASTLGSGEQYF. The chain combines TRBV13 with TRBJ2-3, with TRBD2 matching over 7 bases. The J segment lost 12 bases and the V segment lost 7 bases, leaving 10 bases of the junction unmatched. Germline V lookup: CDR1 PRHDT, CDR2 FYEKMQ (reference sequence). There are 12 residues in the CDR3.